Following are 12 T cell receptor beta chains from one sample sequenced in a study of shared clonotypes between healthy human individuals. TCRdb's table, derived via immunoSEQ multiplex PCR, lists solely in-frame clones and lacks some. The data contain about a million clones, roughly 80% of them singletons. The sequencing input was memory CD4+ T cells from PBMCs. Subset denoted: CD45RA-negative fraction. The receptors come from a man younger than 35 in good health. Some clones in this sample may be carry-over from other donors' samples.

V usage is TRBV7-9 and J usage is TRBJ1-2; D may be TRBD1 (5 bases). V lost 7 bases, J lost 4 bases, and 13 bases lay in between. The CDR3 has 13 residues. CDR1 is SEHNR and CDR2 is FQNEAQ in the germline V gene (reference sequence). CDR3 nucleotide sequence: TGTGCCAGCATCCCCCTGGGACCCTATGGCTACACCTTC. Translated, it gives CASIPLGPYGYTF.

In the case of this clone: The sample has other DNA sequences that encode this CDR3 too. CDR3 in amino acids: CASSLGLAGGNEQFF. The CDR3 bases are TGCGCCAGCAGCTTGGGACTAGCGGGGGGCAATGAGCAGTTCTTC. The chain recombines TRBV5-1 with TRBJ2-1; 13 bases are a match to TRBD2. This CDR3 has 15 residues. J lost 6 bases, V lost 0 bases, and 0 bases had no gene match. The V gene's germline CDR1 is SGHRS and CDR2 YFSETQ.

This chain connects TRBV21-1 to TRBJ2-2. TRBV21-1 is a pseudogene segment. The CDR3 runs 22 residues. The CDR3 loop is CASSSRDGNTSGSLQNTGELFF. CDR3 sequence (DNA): TGTGCCAGCAGCTCCCGGGACGGTAATACATCGGGGTCTTTGCAAAACACCGGGGAGCTGTTTTTT.

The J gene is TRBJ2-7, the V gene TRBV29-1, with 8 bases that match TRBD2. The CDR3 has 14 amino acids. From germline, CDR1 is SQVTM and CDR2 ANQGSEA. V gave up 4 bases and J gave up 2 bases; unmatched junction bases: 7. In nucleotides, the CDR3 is TGCAGCGTTGGGGTGGCGGGAGGTACCTACGAGCAGTACTTC. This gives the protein CSVGVAGGTYEQYF.

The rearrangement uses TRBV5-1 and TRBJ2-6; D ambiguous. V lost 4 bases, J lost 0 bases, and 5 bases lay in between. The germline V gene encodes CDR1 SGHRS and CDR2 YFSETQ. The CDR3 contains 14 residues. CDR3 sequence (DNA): TGCGCCAGCAGCGTCAACTCTGGGGCCAACGTCCTGACTTTC. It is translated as CASSVNSGANVLTF.

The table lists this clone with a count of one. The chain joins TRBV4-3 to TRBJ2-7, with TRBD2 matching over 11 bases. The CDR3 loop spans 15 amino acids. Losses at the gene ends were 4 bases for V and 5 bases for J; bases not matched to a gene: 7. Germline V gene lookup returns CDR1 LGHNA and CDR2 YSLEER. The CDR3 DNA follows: TGCGCCAGCAGCCGACTAGCGGGATTTTACAACGAGCAGTACTTC. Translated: CASSRLAGFYNEQYF.

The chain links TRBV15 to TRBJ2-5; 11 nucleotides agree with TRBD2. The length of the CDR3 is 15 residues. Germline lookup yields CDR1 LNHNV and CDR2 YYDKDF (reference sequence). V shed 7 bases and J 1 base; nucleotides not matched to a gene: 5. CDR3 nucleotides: TGTGCCACCACCCGGGGACTAGCGGTCCAAGAGACCCAGTACTTC. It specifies CATTRGLAVQETQYF.

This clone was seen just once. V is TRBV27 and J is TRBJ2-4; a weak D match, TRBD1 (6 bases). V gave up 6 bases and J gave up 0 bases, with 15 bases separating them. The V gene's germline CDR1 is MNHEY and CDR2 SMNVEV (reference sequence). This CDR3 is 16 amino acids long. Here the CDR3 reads CASRPTGRLAKNIQYF. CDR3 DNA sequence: TGTGCCAGCAGACCGACAGGACGTCTAGCCAAAAACATTCAGTACTTC.

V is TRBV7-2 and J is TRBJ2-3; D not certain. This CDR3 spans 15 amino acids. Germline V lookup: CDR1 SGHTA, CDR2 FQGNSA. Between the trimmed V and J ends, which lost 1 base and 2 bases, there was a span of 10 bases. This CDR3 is CASSLDGQPTDTQYF. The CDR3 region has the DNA TGTGCCAGCAGCTTAGACGGGCAGCCCACAGATACGCAGTATTTT.

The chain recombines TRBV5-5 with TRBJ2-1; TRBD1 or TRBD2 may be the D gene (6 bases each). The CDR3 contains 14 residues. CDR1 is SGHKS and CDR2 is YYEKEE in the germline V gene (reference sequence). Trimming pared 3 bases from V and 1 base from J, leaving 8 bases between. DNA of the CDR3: TGTGCCAGCAGCTGGAGGGGGTCCTACAATGAGCAGTTCTTC. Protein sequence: CASSWRGSYNEQFF. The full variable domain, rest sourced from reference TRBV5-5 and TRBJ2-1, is DAGVTQSPTHLIKTRGQQVTLRCSPISGHKSVSWYQQVLGQGPQFIFQYYEKEERGRGNFPDRFSARQFPNYSSELNVNALLLGDSALYLCASSWRGSYNEQFFGPGTRLTVL.

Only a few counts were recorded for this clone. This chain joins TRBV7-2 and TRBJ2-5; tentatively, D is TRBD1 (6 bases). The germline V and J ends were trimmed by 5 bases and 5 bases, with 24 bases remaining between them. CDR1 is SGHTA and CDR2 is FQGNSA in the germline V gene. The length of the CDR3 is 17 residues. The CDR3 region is CASSPGLWGPGSETQYF. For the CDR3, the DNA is TGTGCCAGCAGCCCCGGTTTGTGGGGGCCCGGAAGCGAGACCCAGTACTTC.

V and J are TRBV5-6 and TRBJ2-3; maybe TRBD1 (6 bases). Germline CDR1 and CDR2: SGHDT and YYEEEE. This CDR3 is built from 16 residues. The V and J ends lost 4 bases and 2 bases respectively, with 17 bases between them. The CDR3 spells CASSLPSGAITDTQYF. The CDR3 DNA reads TGTGCCAGCAGCCTACCTTCAGGGGCTATCACAGATACGCAGTATTTT.